These 25 T cell receptor beta chains share one sample of origin, sequenced in a study of graft-versus-host responses after intestinal transplantation. These receptors lack a known antigen. Clones were sequenced by immunoSEQ multiplex PCR, and TCRdb holds only the in-frame ones, with some missing. The table has tens of thousands of clones, approximately 94% seen once. The source was unstimulated CD8+ T cells sorted from spleen or lymph node cells, collected before intestinal transplant. Source of these receptors: a human donor who received an intestinal transplant.

This chain connects TRBV5-1 to TRBJ1-2, with 7 bases identical to TRBD1. The CDR3 has 13 amino acids. Trimming took 4 bases from V and 8 from J; bases not matched to a gene: 8. The germline CDR1 and CDR2 sequences are SGHRS and YFSETQ. In DNA, the CDR3 is TGCGCCAGCAGCCTCGAGGGGGCGTCCGGCTACACCTTC. It encodes CASSLEGASGYTF. Using reference TRBV5-1 and TRBJ1-2 for the parts outside the CDR3, the full variable domain is KAGVTQTPRYLIKTRGQQVTLSCSPISGHRSVSWYQQTPGQGLQFLFEYFSETQRNKGNFPGRFSGRQFSNSRSEMNVSTLELGDSALYLCASSLEGASGYTFGSGTRLTVV.

The genes are TRBV7-2 and TRBJ2-7; 7 nucleotides line up with TRBD1. The V gene end was trimmed by 4 bases and the J gene end by 1 base; junction bases not matched to a gene: 10. The CDR3 is 16 residues long. From germline, CDR1 is SGHTA and CDR2 FQGNSA. The CDR3 DNA is TGTGCCAGCAGCTCCCCCAGGGGACAGTTTTCCTACGAGCAGTACTTC. Encoded protein: CASSSPRGQFSYEQYF.

The chain joins TRBV4-3 to TRBJ2-7; 8 nucleotides align to TRBD1. The length of the CDR3 is 15 residues. CDR1 and CDR2 from the germline V gene are LGHNA and YSLEER. V shed 1 base and J 3 bases; nucleotides not matched to a gene: 5. The CDR3 region has the DNA TGCGCCAGCAGCCAAGCCCCAGGGGGCCACTACGAGCAGTACTTC. Translating it yields CASSQAPGGHYEQYF.

The V call is TRBV6-6, the J call TRBJ2-3; 10 bases align to TRBD2. The CDR3 spans 16 residues. Germline CDR1 and CDR2: MNHNY and SVGAGI (reference sequence). The V segment lost 4 bases and the J segment 0 bases; nucleotides outside the gene matches: 4. CDR3 in DNA: TGTGCCAGCAGTTCTTATAGCGGGGGGAGCACAGATACGCAGTATTTT. It codes for CASSSYSGGSTDTQYF.

As regards this clone: Within the sample, other DNA sequences also encode this same CDR3. J is TRBJ1-1 and V is TRBV6-5; perhaps TRBD1 as D (6 bases). Germline values: CDR1 MNHEY, CDR2 SVGAGI. The CDR3 consists of 13 residues. Trimming removed 0 bases from V and 4 bases from J, with 6 bases in between. The CDR3: CASSYSRGTEAFF. The CDR3 region has the DNA TGTGCCAGCAGTTACTCCAGGGGCACTGAAGCTTTCTTT.

In regard to this clone: The sample contains more than one DNA sequence encoding this CDR3. The rearrangement links TRBV4-3 to TRBJ2-7, with 11 bases that match TRBD2. Per germline, CDR1 LGHNA and CDR2 YSLEER. J lost 3 bases, V lost 0 bases, and 4 bases had no gene match. The CDR3 contains 16 residues. This CDR3 is CASSQDLAGGLYEQYF. The CDR3 region has the DNA TGCGCCAGCAGCCAAGATCTAGCGGGGGGACTCTACGAGCAGTACTTC.

Only one count was recorded for this clone. The gene calls are TRBV7-6 and TRBJ2-3; D might be TRBD1 (6 bases). V was clipped by 1 base and J by 4 bases, with 15 bases between them. This CDR3 spans 16 amino acids. The germline gives CDR1 SGHVS, CDR2 FNYEAQ. Written as DNA, the CDR3 is TGTGCCAGCAGCTTAGGGGCAGGGGAGTCTTCAGATACGCAGTATTTT. Translation gives CASSLGAGESSDTQYF.

In its sample, this clone was seen once. The chain couples TRBV19 to TRBJ2-2, with TRBD1 matching 9 bases. The CDR3 is 19 residues long. Germline V gives CDR1 LNHDA, CDR2 SQIVND (reference sequence). V lost 4 bases, J lost 6 bases, and 18 bases stayed unmatched. CDR3 bases: TGTGCCAGTAGTAGTTGGGAGGTCACCGGGACAGGGATCCCCGGGGAGCTGTTTTTT. This sequence encodes CASSSWEVTGTGIPGELFF.

V is TRBV7-9 and J is TRBJ2-3; D is perhaps TRBD1 (6 bases). The V and J ends lost 2 bases and 4 bases respectively, with 13 bases between them. Germline values: CDR1 SEHNR, CDR2 FQNEAQ (reference sequence). This CDR3 has 15 amino acids. Written as DNA, the CDR3 is TGTGCCAGCAGCTTACAGGGGAATTTGGCAGATACGCAGTATTTT. Its translation is CASSLQGNLADTQYF.

The rearrangement joins TRBV13 to TRBJ2-3; TRBD2 matches at 10 bases. V dropped 6 bases and J dropped 1; count of bases not matched to a gene: 4. Germline loops: CDR1 PRHDT, CDR2 FYEKMQ (reference sequence). The CDR3 runs to 15 residues. This CDR3 is CASRGLAERTDTQYF. CDR3 coding DNA: TGTGCCAGCAGAGGACTAGCGGAACGCACAGATACGCAGTATTTT.

This chain links TRBV27 with TRBJ2-3; no definite D call. Germline V gene data show CDR1 as MNHEY and CDR2 as SMNVEV (reference sequence). This CDR3 comprises 12 residues. Trimming took off 5 bases at V and 0 bases at J, with 3 bases between the two ends. CDR3 nucleotide sequence: TGTGCCAGCAGTGCGAGCACAGATACGCAGTATTTT. As protein: CASSASTDTQYF.

The chain is built from TRBV6-6 and TRBJ1-1, with D tentatively TRBD1 (6 bases). This CDR3 has 14 amino acids. Germline loops: CDR1 MNHNY, CDR2 SVGAGI (reference sequence). V was clipped by 0 bases and J by 6 bases, with 11 bases between them. CDR3 in DNA: TGTGCCAGCAGTTACTCGACTGGGGGCCCTGAAGCTTTCTTT. It codes for CASSYSTGGPEAFF.

The rearrangement links TRBV4-3 to TRBJ1-4; 9 nucleotides agree with TRBD1. CDR1 is LGHNA and CDR2 is YSLEER in the germline V gene. CDR3 length: 16 amino acids. The V gene end was trimmed by 7 bases and the J gene end by 0 bases; junction bases not matched to a gene: 6. CDR3 DNA: TGCGCCAGCAAACCGGGACAGGGATCAACTAATGAAAAACTGTTTTTT. The encoded protein is CASKPGQGSTNEKLFF.

This rearrangement joins TRBV30 to TRBJ2-7, with TRBD2 as a possible D gene (6 bases). The CDR3 has 13 residues. V shed 5 bases and J shed 5 bases, with 16 bases lying between them. Germline assignment: CDR1 GTSNPN and CDR2 SVGIG (reference sequence). Here the CDR3 DNA reads TGTGCCTGGGACCCTCCCTCGGGGGACGAGCAGTACTTC. Translating gives CAWDPPSGDEQYF.

The chain is built from TRBV9 and TRBJ2-6, with D possibly TRBD1 on 6 matching bases. Germline CDR1 SGDLS, CDR2 YYNGEE. V was trimmed by 0 bases and J by 0 bases, leaving 19 bases between them. The length of the CDR3 is 20 residues. The CDR3 coding sequence is TGTGCCAGCAGCGTAGTTAACTTCCGGGACATAAGCTCTGGGGCCAACGTCCTGACTTTC. Translation: CASSVVNFRDISSGANVLTF.

The chain links TRBV29-1 to TRBJ1-2; D not certain. Trimming took off 6 bases at V and 0 bases at J, with 17 bases between the two ends. This CDR3 is built from 15 residues. Germline V gives CDR1 SQVTM, CDR2 ANQGSEA. The CDR3, as DNA: TGCAGCGTCGTTGCCTGGACGGACTCTAACTATGGCTACACCTTC. Translating it yields CSVVAWTDSNYGYTF.

This clone has just one count. This chain links TRBV5-1 with TRBJ2-2; D remains unclear. This CDR3 has 14 residues. V was shortened by 4 bases and J by 5 bases, with 12 bases between the two germline ends. CDR1 SGHRS and CDR2 YFSETQ come from the germline V gene. The CDR3 nucleotides read TGCGCCAGCAGCGACCTTGCTAGTACCGGGGAGCTGTTTTTT. Its protein is CASSDLASTGELFF.

The chain uses TRBV4-1 and TRBJ1-1; 7 nucleotides match TRBD1. Trimming took 1 base from V and 7 from J; bases not matched to a gene: 6. CDR3 length: 14 amino acids. Germline lookup yields CDR1 MGHRA and CDR2 YSYEKL. This CDR3 is CASSQGQGANEAFF. In DNA, the CDR3 is TGCGCCAGCAGCCAAGGACAGGGAGCGAATGAAGCTTTCTTT.

As concerns this clone: This likely comes from a read error, as the CDR3 has no conserved phenylalanine or tryptophan at its end. This chain joins TRBV7-9 and TRBJ1-2, with a possible D match to TRBD1 (5 bases). This CDR3 spans 16 amino acids. Trimming removed 6 bases at V and 3 bases at J, with 20 bases between. The germline CDR1 and CDR2 sequences are SEHNR and FQNEAQ (reference sequence). CDR3 residues: CASRFAGGEVDYGYTL. CDR3 sequence (DNA): TGTGCCAGCAGATTTGCAGGAGGGGAAGTCGACTATGGCTACACCCTC.

The chain carries TRBV30 and TRBJ2-3, with TRBD2 matching 9 bases. Germline trimming cut 3 bases from V and 0 bases from J; bases unmatched to any gene: 7. The germline V gene encodes CDR1 GTSNPN and CDR2 SVGIG (reference sequence). CDR3 size: 16 residues. The CDR3 spells CAWSSGTSTSTDTQYF. The CDR3 nucleotides are TGTGCCTGGAGCTCCGGGACTAGCACTAGCACAGATACGCAGTATTTT.

This sequence joins TRBV4-3 and TRBJ1-3; a weak D match, TRBD1 (5 bases). Germline lookup yields CDR1 LGHNA and CDR2 YSLEER. The CDR3 contains 16 residues. V was clipped by 0 bases and J by 2 bases, with 11 bases between them. The CDR3 DNA reads as TGCGCCAGCAGCCAAGATGGTGGGACTCCTGGAAACACCATATATTTT. This encodes CASSQDGGTPGNTIYF.

This chain links TRBV4-3 with TRBJ2-3; 8 bases are shared with TRBD2. This CDR3 has 15 residues. Trimming cost V 4 bases and J 3 bases; bases outside gene matches: 6. The V gene's germline CDR1 is LGHNA and CDR2 YSLEER. The CDR3 loop reads CASSPRGGKTDTQYF. CDR3 sequence (DNA): TGCGCCAGCAGCCCTCGGGGGGGAAAGACAGATACGCAGTATTTT.

V gene TRBV9 combines with J gene TRBJ2-3; 9 bases are a match to TRBD1. CDR3 length: 15 residues. From germline, CDR1 is SGDLS and CDR2 YYNGEE. V lost 2 bases to trimming and J lost 4 bases; unmatched junction nucleotides: 5. CDR3 in amino acids: CASSVGDRAADTQYF. The CDR3, as DNA: TGTGCCAGCAGCGTTGGGGACAGGGCTGCAGATACGCAGTATTTT.

The chain recombines TRBV19 with TRBJ2-7; 11 bases map to TRBD1. CDR1 LNHDA and CDR2 SQIVND come from the germline V gene (reference sequence). The CDR3 is made up of 15 amino acids. J gave up 1 base and V 6 bases, and 5 bases lay outside the gene matches. The CDR3 DNA follows: TGTGCCAGTAGGAGAGGGACAGGGGGATCCTACGAGCAGTACTTC. This encodes CASRRGTGGSYEQYF.

This chain joins TRBV5-1 and TRBJ2-7; perhaps TRBD1 as D (6 bases). CDR1 and CDR2 from the germline V gene are SGHRS and YFSETQ. The CDR3 length is 16 residues. V was shortened by 0 bases and J by 0 bases, with 13 bases between the two germline ends. CDR3 sequence reads: CASSLEGQLFSYEQYF. CDR3 nucleotide sequence: TGCGCCAGCAGCTTGGAAGGACAGTTGTTCTCCTACGAGCAGTACTTC.